Below, 5 T cell receptor beta chains from the same sample are listed, as sequenced in a study of quantifying T cell responses using KT2 cells. Overall study: TCR alpha and beta constant-region primers primed reverse transcription of RNA.

A single-stranded UMI oligo with SP2 sequence was ligated to cDNA 3' ends. An equimolar mix of RC1.1 and RC1.2 primed the beta chain across TRBC1 and TRBC2. TCRdb re-called the UMI-ligation and nested PCR reads through MiXCR, storing one row per CDR3 protein. The sample lists 25,000 to 40,000 distinct CDR3 sequences, 10% occurring once. Sequencing was carried out using PBMCs spiked with cells of the T cell clone KT2. The source is a human donor.

The rearrangement joins TRBV18 to TRBJ1-5, with a possible D match to TRBD1 (5 bases). Germline V gene data show CDR1 as KGHSH and CDR2 as LQKENI. The CDR3 is 13 amino acids. V lost 1 base to trimming and J lost 7 bases, with 8 bases between them. CDR3 residues: CASSPQGRQPQHF. The DNA for the CDR3 is TGTGCCAGCTCACCACAGGGGCGACAGCCCCAGCATTTT.

A note on this clonotype: The junction and the germline gene differ at one end; a read error may be behind it. This rearrangement joins TRBV11-2 to TRBJ2-7, with D hard to call. CDR1 is SGHAT, CDR2 FQNNGV, per germline. This CDR3 is 16 amino acids long. CDR3 amino acids: CASSYQQISIYYDQYF. Written as DNA, the CDR3 is TGTGCCAGCAGCTATCAACAAATCTCAATATACTACGATCAGTACTTC.

This clonotype was counted a few times. V is TRBV6-1 and J is TRBJ1-2, with 9 bases aligning to TRBD1. The CDR3 is 15 amino acids. With V trimmed by 4 bases and J by 7 bases, 10 bases remained unmatched. The V gene's germline CDR1 is MNHNS and CDR2 SASEGT. Here the CDR3 DNA reads TGTGCCAGCAGTGTAGCCGGGACAGGGATCATTGGCTACACCTTC. Protein sequence: CASSVAGTGIIGYTF.

This clonotype was found a few times. The chain carries TRBV30 and TRBJ1-1; D gene unclear. V was cut by 2 bases and J by 6 bases, with 13 bases left in between. Germline CDR1 GTSNPN, CDR2 SVGIG (reference sequence). The CDR3 is 13 residues long. This CDR3 is CAWSRPPAAEAFF. Here the CDR3 DNA reads TGTGCCTGGAGTCGCCCCCCGGCAGCTGAAGCTTTCTTT.

This clonotype was detected only a few times. The rearrangement links TRBV7-2 to TRBJ2-1; D remains unclear. The ends were cut back, 5 bases at V and 5 bases at J, with 16 bases in the middle. The CDR3 has 15 amino acids. Per the germline V gene, CDR1 is SGHTA and CDR2 is FQGNSA. Written as DNA, the CDR3 is TGTGCCAGCAGCCCTCGCGGCTGGGGAAACAATGAGCAGTTCTTC. Translating gives CASSPRGWGNNEQFF.